This T cell receptor beta chain was recovered during a study of shared clonotypes between healthy human individuals. The CDR3 has 15 amino acids. The germline V gene encodes CDR1 KGHSH and CDR2 LQKENI. The V and J ends lost 6 bases and 1 base, in that order; junction bases with no gene match: 3. With respect to this clone: The sample holds other DNA sequences that translate to the same CDR3.

This table comes from immunoSEQ multiplex PCR, and its TCRdb copy is limited to in-frame clones, with some not included. Of millions of clones listed, around nine tenths are singletons. The clonotype originates from a young man in good health. Sequenced material: naive CD4+ T cells sorted from blood. As to subset: CD45RA+ positively selected. The chain employs TRBV18 and TRBJ2-2; 9 bases are a match to TRBD1. The CDR3 region has the DNA TGTGCCAGCTCGTCGGGACAGGGGAACACCGGGGAGCTGTTTTTT. It is translated as CASSSGQGNTGELFF.